The 16 T cell receptor beta chains in this list originate from one sample, sequenced in a study of TIL therapy for anti-PD-1-resistant metastatic lung cancer. Time point meaning: pre-treatment sample, taken before nivolumab and TIL therapy. Sequencing used immunoSEQ v3. The data were produced by immunoSEQ multiplex PCR, yet TCRdb's version contains in-frame clones alone and is incomplete. The sample has just under 60,000 clones, 55% to 70% seen once. The sequencing used blood, collected at baseline. The receptors were gathered from a person between 25 and 80 years old with non-small cell lung cancer.

The V and J genes are TRBV28 and TRBJ1-5; D is undetermined. V shed 5 bases and J shed 4 bases, with 3 bases lying between them. The CDR3 consists of 11 residues. Germline V lookup: CDR1 MDHEN, CDR2 SYDVKM. The CDR3 region is CASSPNQPQHF. CDR3 nucleotides: TGTGCCAGCAGTCCAAATCAGCCCCAGCATTTT.

This clone was counted between two and nine times. The chain has TRBV28 and TRBJ1-4; D uncertain. V lost 5 bases and J lost 7, with 14 bases in between. Germline CDR1 and CDR2: MDHEN and SYDVKM. The CDR3 contains 14 residues. Here the CDR3 reads CASSPSGLREKLFF. The CDR3 bases are TGTGCCAGCAGTCCTAGTGGGCTTCGTGAAAAACTGTTTTTT.

The V call is TRBV14, the J call TRBJ2-7; TRBD2 agrees at 10 bases. V trimming: 4 bases; J trimming: 3 bases; junction bases outside the gene matches: 3. Per germline, CDR1 SGHDN and CDR2 FVKESK. This CDR3 comprises 14 residues. The CDR3 sequence is CASSRSSGSYEQYF. Written as DNA, the CDR3 is TGTGCCAGCAGCCGTTCTAGCGGGAGCTACGAGCAGTACTTC.

This clone occurred a few times. The chain couples TRBV10-3 to TRBJ2-7; D might be TRBD1 or TRBD2, each matching 5 bases. Per germline, CDR1 ENHRY and CDR2 SYGVKD. V was trimmed by 2 bases and J by 0 bases, leaving 14 bases between them. The CDR3 is made up of 16 amino acids. The CDR3 here is CAISEPGTVNSYEQYF. CDR3 nucleotide sequence: TGTGCCATCAGTGAGCCCGGGACGGTGAACTCCTACGAGCAGTACTTC.

In this sample, this clone turned up a few times. The J gene is TRBJ2-7, the V gene TRBV7-9; TRBD1 matches 8 bases. The CDR3 is made up of 14 amino acids. V lost 5 bases, J lost 1 base, and 4 bases stayed unmatched. Germline CDR1 SEHNR, CDR2 FQNEAQ (reference sequence). DNA of the CDR3: TGTGCCAGCAGCGTCGGACAGGGATCCTACGAGCAGTACTTC. Translation: CASSVGQGSYEQYF.

This clone appeared a few times. The V gene is TRBV2, the J gene TRBJ1-1; maybe TRBD1 (5 bases). This CDR3 region has 12 residues. Germline CDR1 reads SNHLY; CDR2 reads FYNNEI. V lost 11 bases and J lost 3, with 13 bases in between. The DNA for the CDR3 is TGTGCCTTCGGGGGTCTTCACACTGAAGCTTTCTTT. It yields the protein CAFGGLHTEAFF.

The gene calls are TRBV5-1 and TRBJ2-3; no firm D call. This CDR3 region has 15 residues. V was pared by 2 bases and J by 4 bases, with 14 bases between. Germline values: CDR1 SGHRS, CDR2 YFSETQ. The CDR3 sequence is CASSLGRATADTQYF. The CDR3 nucleotides are TGCGCCAGCAGCTTAGGTCGAGCTACAGCAGATACGCAGTATTTT.

The V and J genes are TRBV19 and TRBJ2-1, with 8 bases matching TRBD2. Germline CDR1 reads LNHDA; CDR2 reads SQIVND (reference sequence). The CDR3 has 14 residues. The ends lost 9 bases at V and 6 bases at J; junction bases unmatched: 10. CDR3 nucleotides: TGTGCCAGCCTCGGGGGGGCCGTCGGCAATGAGCAGTTCTTC. Amino acids: CASLGGAVGNEQFF.

The V and J genes are TRBV6-1 and TRBJ1-4, with 7 nucleotides matching TRBD1. Germline assignment: CDR1 MNHNS and CDR2 SASEGT. V gave up 2 bases and J gave up 9 bases; unmatched junction bases: 9. The CDR3 is 15 residues long. In DNA form, the CDR3 reads TGTGCCAGCAGTGAACCTACAGGGGAGTTGCAAAAACTGTTTTTT. Translating gives CASSEPTGELQKLFF.

The chain recombines TRBV4-1 with TRBJ1-1; no clear D. This CDR3 is 14 amino acids long. CDR1 and CDR2 from the germline V gene are MGHRA and YSYEKL. V lost 1 base and J 5 bases, leaving 11 bases between the germline ends. The CDR3 DNA reads TGCGCCAGCAGCCAAGTAGGGATGGGAACTGAAGCTTTCTTT. Protein: CASSQVGMGTEAFF.

V gene TRBV5-1 combines with J gene TRBJ1-1; D is ambiguous. V lost 3 bases and J lost 4, with 16 bases in between. The CDR3 runs 15 residues. Germline loops: CDR1 SGHRS, CDR2 YFSETQ. The chain's CDR3 is CASSSLGQSVTEAFF. The CDR3 bases are TGCGCCAGCAGCTCCCTTGGGCAGAGTGTCACTGAAGCTTTCTTT.

This chain links TRBV5-1 with TRBJ2-7; no firm D call. The CDR3 has 14 residues. V gave up 4 bases and J gave up 5 bases, with 16 bases separating them. From germline, CDR1 is SGHRS and CDR2 YFSETQ. CDR3 loop: CASSPNAMGNEQYF. The CDR3 bases are TGCGCCAGCAGCCCAAACGCAATGGGGAACGAGCAGTACTTC.

The gene calls are TRBV5-1 and TRBJ1-1; 8 nucleotides line up with TRBD1. CDR1 SGHRS and CDR2 YFSETQ come from the germline V gene. The ends lost 0 bases at V and 12 bases at J; junction bases unmatched: 4. The CDR3 is 12 residues long. The CDR3 sequence: CASSLGTGFTFF. CDR3 coding DNA: TGCGCCAGCAGCTTGGGGACAGGGTTTACTTTCTTT.

Concerning this clone itself: Additional DNA sequences in this sample encode the identical CDR3. The V and J genes are TRBV29-1 and TRBJ1-2, with D perhaps matching TRBD1 (6 bases). Trimming shortened V by 4 bases and J by 6 bases, and 9 bases separated the two germline ends. The CDR3 consists of 11 residues. Germline CDR1 is SQVTM and CDR2 is ANQGSEA. The CDR3 region is CSVAGGHGYTF. CDR3 bases: TGCAGCGTTGCGGGGGGCCATGGCTACACCTTC.

The chain uses TRBV28 and TRBJ2-1, with 10 bases fitting TRBD2. V lost 9 bases and J lost 3; bases outside the gene matches: 11. The germline CDR1 and CDR2 sequences are MDHEN and SYDVKM. The CDR3 loop spans 16 amino acids. The CDR3 DNA reads TGTGCCAGTCTCCCCCGGACTAGCGGCTACTACAATGAGCAGTTCTTC. Amino acids: CASLPRTSGYYNEQFF.

This clone appeared a few times. CDR3 DNA: TGTGCCAGCAGCTTAGAATGGGGCATTTATCCGACACCCTGCAATCAGCCCCAGCATTTT. Translated: CASSLEWGIYPTPCNQPQHF. The rearrangement joins TRBV11-2 to TRBJ1-5; a possible D gene is TRBD1 (5 bases). The CDR3 spans 20 residues. Germline-derived CDR1 and CDR2 are SGHAT and FQNNGV. Trimming cost V 0 bases and J 2 bases, with 23 bases left between them.